This T cell receptor beta chain was found in a study of T cell responses to AZD1222 COVID-19 vaccine. About the research overall: Doses given second, at about 4 or about 12 weeks, were pooled. Whole-study results and caveats: Per reports, nearly half of all spike-specific TCRs target regions that are unmutated in variants. Sampled repertoires all dated from after the peak T cell response.

Details on this clone: Its antigen is as yet unknown.

The CDR3 length is 12 residues. The germline gives CDR1 GTSNPN, CDR2 SVGIG (reference sequence). Trimming pared 6 bases from V and 11 bases from J, leaving 18 bases between. Sequenced by immunoSEQ multiplex PCR; TCRdb stores in-frame clones only, minus some. Here the sample spans around 180,000 clones, 92% being singletons. The source material was peripheral blood, sampled on day 0 of AZD1222 vaccination. The clonotype comes from an adult in good health. This chain joins TRBV30 and TRBJ2-3; a possible D gene is TRBD1 (5 bases). CDR3 coding DNA: TGTGCCTGCCCTCTGAAGGGGATAGTGCAGTATTTT. This sequence encodes CACPLKGIVQYF.